These T cell receptor beta chains were read from a single sample in a study of T cell responses to AZD1222 COVID-19 vaccine. The protocol was immunoSEQ multiplex PCR, while the TCRdb copy is restricted to in-frame clones and leaves out a portion. Of about 150,000 clones listed, around nine tenths are singletons. The sequencing here drew on peripheral blood, taken on day 0 of AZD1222 vaccination. These receptor sequences come from an adult in good health. CDR3s include the opening cysteine and the closing phenylalanine or tryptophan. Fields, in order: CDR3 protein, CDR3 DNA, clone size, V gene, D gene, J gene. The D gene is left open where the match is weak. Rows give clone size only sometimes, using once, few, many, or a class for an expanded clone.

CDR3 protein: CASSFTGTSRQETQYF
CDR3 DNA: TGCGCCAGCAGCTTCACCGGGACTAGCAGACAAGAGACCCAGTACTTC
clone size: -
V gene: TRBV5-1
D gene: TRBD2
J gene: TRBJ2-5

CDR3 protein: CAWSVTQGVGNIQYF
CDR3 DNA: TGTGCCTGGAGTGTAACACAGGGAGTGGGAAACATTCAGTACTTC
clone size: -
V gene: TRBV30
D gene: -
J gene: TRBJ2-4

CDR3 protein: CAWSRALSEQYF
CDR3 DNA: TGTGCCTGGAGTAGAGCTCTGTCTGAGCAGTACTTC
clone size: -
V gene: TRBV30
D gene: -
J gene: TRBJ2-7

CDR3 protein: CASSSPRRDNTEAFF
CDR3 DNA: TGTGCCAGTAGTTCCCCGAGGCGCGATAACACTGAAGCTTTCTTT
clone size: -
V gene: TRBV19
D gene: -
J gene: TRBJ1-1

CDR3 protein: CANPNREISTDTQYF
CDR3 DNA: TGTGCCAACCCTAACAGGGAAATTAGCACAGATACGCAGTATTTT
clone size: -
V gene: TRBV2
D gene: -
J gene: TRBJ2-3

CDR3 protein: CAFGQGKYEQYF
CDR3 DNA: TGTGCCTTTGGACAGGGTAAATACGAGCAGTACTTC
clone size: -
V gene: TRBV30
D gene: TRBD1
J gene: TRBJ2-7

CDR3 protein: CASSLEGADEQYF
CDR3 DNA: TGTGCCAGCAGCTTGGAGGGTGCGGACGAGCAGTACTTC
clone size: -
V gene: TRBV5-4
D gene: -
J gene: TRBJ2-7

CDR3 protein: CASSQSDRGYISGYTF
CDR3 DNA: TGTGCCAGCAGCCAGTCGGACAGGGGGTATATTAGTGGCTACACCTTC
clone size: few
V gene: TRBV7-2
D gene: TRBD1
J gene: TRBJ1-2

CDR3 protein: CASSVFGGPNYGYTF
CDR3 DNA: TGTGCCAGCAGCGTATTCGGGGGCCCGAACTATGGCTACACCTTC
clone size: -
V gene: TRBV9
D gene: -
J gene: TRBJ1-2

CDR3 protein: CSALTEYGYTF
CDR3 DNA: TGCAGTGCCTTGACAGAGTATGGCTACACCTTC
clone size: once
V gene: TRBV20-1
D gene: -
J gene: TRBJ1-2

CDR3 protein: CASTPGLNYGYTF
CDR3 DNA: TGTGCCAGCACACCAGGGTTGAACTATGGCTACACCTTC
clone size: -
V gene: TRBV7-9
D gene: -
J gene: TRBJ1-2

CDR3 protein: CASSRLGGAPGTDTQYF
CDR3 DNA: TGTGCCAGCAGCCGCCTCGGGGGGGCCCCCGGCACAGATACGCAGTATTTT
clone size: -
V gene: TRBV7-3
D gene: TRBD2
J gene: TRBJ2-3

CDR3 protein: CASLTRTIHLRNTIYF
CDR3 DNA: TGTGCCAGCTTAACCCGCACGATCCACCTAAGAAACACCATATATTTT
clone size: -
V gene: TRBV18
D gene: -
J gene: TRBJ1-3

CDR3 protein: CASSLSGETTYNEQFF
CDR3 DNA: TGTGCCAGCAGTTTATCGGGGGAGACGACCTACAATGAGCAGTTCTTC
clone size: -
V gene: TRBV27
D gene: -
J gene: TRBJ2-1

CDR3 protein: CASSPSGISSYEQYF
CDR3 DNA: TGTGCCAGCAGCCCCAGCGGGATTTCCTCCTACGAGCAGTACTTC
clone size: -
V gene: TRBV4-2
D gene: TRBD2
J gene: TRBJ2-7

CDR3 protein: CATSGSGGLDTQYF
CDR3 DNA: TGTGCCACCAGTGGAAGCGGCGGGCTGGATACGCAGTATTTT
clone size: -
V gene: TRBV24-1
D gene: -
J gene: TRBJ2-3

CDR3 protein: CASRSGLAGVDTQYF
CDR3 DNA: TGCGCCAGCAGATCGGGACTAGCGGGAGTCGATACGCAGTATTTT
clone size: -
V gene: TRBV5-1
D gene: TRBD2
J gene: TRBJ2-3

CDR3 protein: CASSEKGPRNQPQHF
CDR3 DNA: TGTGCCAGCAGTGAGAAGGGTCCCCGAAATCAGCCCCAGCATTTT
clone size: -
V gene: TRBV6-1
D gene: -
J gene: TRBJ1-5

CDR3 protein: CASSLWGQDNEQFF
CDR3 DNA: TGTGCCAGCAGCTTGTGGGGGCAGGACAATGAGCAGTTCTTC
clone size: medium-sized
V gene: TRBV5-4
D gene: -
J gene: TRBJ2-1

CDR3 protein: CASSSPSGISSGEQYF
CDR3 DNA: TGTGCCAGCAGTTCCCCTAGCGGGATTTCAAGCGGCGAGCAGTACTTC
clone size: -
V gene: TRBV6-6
D gene: TRBD2
J gene: TRBJ2-7